The 19 T cell receptor beta chains in this list originate from one sample, sequenced in a study of T cells in Graves' hyperthyroidism and ophthalmopathy. Researchers took RNA transcripts and amplified the TCR beta CDR3 regions from them. TCR CDR3 underwent first-round RT-PCR with the HTBI primer set. From the multiplex PCR reads, TCRdb called clonotypes with MiXCR, one entry per CDR3 protein. The table includes 540,000 or so distinct CDR3 sequences, about 15% detected once. The sample consisted of blood. These receptors originate from a woman younger than 45 with Graves' hyperthyroidism.

V gene TRBV13 combines with J gene TRBJ2-7; D tentatively fits TRBD1 or TRBD2 (6 bases each). The CDR3 totals 16 residues. Trimming left V 1 base short and J 3 bases short, with 16 bases between. Germline loops: CDR1 PRHDT, CDR2 FYEKMQ (reference sequence). The DNA for the CDR3 is TGTGCCAGCAGCTTAGACGGGGGACAACATCGCTACGAGCAGTACTTC. Its translation: CASSLDGGQHRYEQYF.

This clonotype was seen more than once but under ten times. The V gene is TRBV27, the J gene TRBJ1-6; D remains ambiguous. Germline-derived CDR1 and CDR2 are MNHEY and SMNVEV (reference sequence). With 7 bases removed from V and 0 bases from J, the gap between germline ends came to 10 bases. The CDR3 sequence is 15 residues long. DNA for the CDR3: TGTGCCAGCATCCCCAGAGGCTCCTATAATTCACCCCTCCACTTT. This translates into CASIPRGSYNSPLHF.

The chain links TRBV7-9 to TRBJ2-3; D call uncertain. CDR3 length equals 14 residues. V was clipped by 3 bases and J by 0 bases, with 7 bases between them. The germline gives CDR1 SEHNR, CDR2 FQNEAQ (reference sequence). The CDR3 region is CASSFMISTDTQYF. The CDR3 DNA is TGTGCCAGCAGCTTTATGATTAGCACAGATACGCAGTATTTT.

Details on this clonotype: The conserved phenylalanine or tryptophan is not found at the CDR3 terminus, so this likely reflects a read error. The V gene is TRBV28, the J gene TRBJ1-1; D is possibly TRBD1 (5 bases). Germline CDR1 reads MDHEN; CDR2 reads SYDVKM. The CDR3 sequence is 17 residues long. The V gene lost 7 bases and the J gene lost 6 bases, with 27 bases spanning the gap. The CDR3: CASNLRLGDGGGSEAFL. In DNA form, the CDR3 reads TGTGCCAGCAATCTGAGGTTAGGGGATGGGGGGGGTTCTGAAGCTTTCCTT.

This clonotype was recorded at least ten times. The chain employs TRBV11-2 and TRBJ2-7, with a weak D call TRBD2 (6 bases). Trimming shortened V by 0 bases and J by 2 bases, and 11 bases separated the two germline ends. This CDR3 contains 15 residues. CDR1 is SGHAT, CDR2 FQNNGV, per germline. The CDR3 protein is CASSLEGGTAYEQYF. CDR3 nucleotides: TGTGCCAGCAGCTTAGAGGGCGGGACCGCCTACGAGCAGTACTTC.

Concerning this clonotype: The CDR3 ends on some other residue instead of the conserved phenylalanine or tryptophan, so this is likely a read error. The chain uses TRBV19 and TRBJ2-2; D uncertain. The ends were cut back, 7 bases at V and 2 bases at J, with 14 bases in the middle. The germline V gene has CDR1 LNHDA and CDR2 SQIVND (reference sequence). The CDR3 totals 15 residues. In DNA, the CDR3 is TGTGCCAGTATCCCGACTTCTATCAACACCGGGGAGCTGTTTTCT. It encodes CASIPTSINTGELFS.

This clonotype was counted ten times or more. The rearrangement joins TRBV27 to TRBJ1-1, with D uncertain. Looked up from germline, CDR1 is MNHEY and CDR2 is SMNVEV (reference sequence). V shed 7 bases and J shed 1 base, with 4 bases lying between them. The CDR3 runs 11 residues. CDR3 protein: CASIRNTEAFF. DNA for the CDR3: TGTGCCAGCATCCGGAACACTGAAGCTTTCTTT.

This clonotype was observed many times. The rearrangement links TRBV11-2 to TRBJ2-3, with 8 bases matching TRBD2. With 3 bases clipped from V and 3 bases from J, the junction kept 5 bases outside the gene matches. This CDR3 has 15 residues. Per the germline V gene, CDR1 is SGHAT and CDR2 is FQNNGV. The DNA of the CDR3 is TGTGCCAGCAGCTTCCGGACTAGCCCGACAGATACGCAGTATTTT. Protein product: CASSFRTSPTDTQYF.

This chain connects TRBV15 to TRBJ2-3, with D perhaps TRBD1 or TRBD2 (5 bases each). The length of the CDR3 is 16 residues. Per the germline V gene, CDR1 is LNHNV and CDR2 is YYDKDF (reference sequence). Trimming stripped 5 bases from V and 0 bases from J, with 15 bases between. The CDR3 region is CATSPDLGPSTDTQYF. In nucleotides, the CDR3 is TGTGCCACCAGCCCCGATTTGGGACCTAGCACAGATACGCAGTATTTT.

This clonotype turned up a few times. The V gene is TRBV5-8, the J gene TRBJ2-3; 7 nucleotides line up with TRBD2. The CDR3 sequence is 15 residues long. The V and J ends lost 4 bases and 4 bases, in that order; junction bases with no gene match: 9. Germline V gene sequence: CDR1 SGHTS, CDR2 YDEGEE. CDR3 region: CASSPVVAGADTQYF. CDR3 in DNA: TGTGCCAGCAGCCCCGTGGTGGCGGGAGCAGATACGCAGTATTTT.

This clonotype came up many times. The chain employs TRBV10-1 and TRBJ2-7; D remains unclear. The ends were cut back, 0 bases at V and 0 bases at J, with 3 bases in the middle. Germline V gene lookup returns CDR1 WNHNN and CDR2 SYGVQD (reference sequence). The CDR3 consists of 13 residues. The CDR3, as DNA: TGCGCCAGCAGTGAGTCGACCTCCTACGAGCAGTACTTC. It codes for CASSESTSYEQYF.

Only a few counts were recorded for this clonotype. J is TRBJ2-7 and V is TRBV20-1; D is possibly TRBD1 or TRBD2 (5 bases each). Germline V gives CDR1 DFQATT, CDR2 SNEGSKA (reference sequence). V was cut by 7 bases and J by 2 bases, with 18 bases left in between. CDR3 length equals 14 residues. The CDR3: CSVQPTGPAYEQYF. The CDR3 DNA reads as TGCAGTGTCCAGCCCACGGGACCGGCCTACGAGCAGTACTTC.

The rearrangement joins TRBV3-1 to TRBJ2-3, with TRBD2 matching 7 bases. V was clipped by 1 base and J by 4 bases; unmatched bases: 5. The CDR3 has 15 residues. Germline loops: CDR1 LGHDT, CDR2 YNNKEL (reference sequence). The CDR3 nucleotides are TGTGCCAGCAGCCAAGTCTCCCGGGGGGCAGATACGCAGTATTTT. Translating gives CASSQVSRGADTQYF.

The J gene is TRBJ2-2, the V gene TRBV6-1; TRBD1 matches 8 bases. CDR1 is MNHNS, CDR2 SASEGT, per germline. The junction had 17 bases not matched to a gene; V was cut back by 11 bases and J by 6 bases. There are 16 residues in the CDR3. CDR3 protein: CACIIGGQAPAGELFF. The CDR3 DNA reads as TGTGCCTGCATCATAGGGGGACAGGCTCCCGCCGGGGAGCTGTTTTTT.

Only a few counts were recorded for this clonotype. The CDR3 spells CASGTVSGMSIDTQYF. The CDR3 coding sequence is TGCGCCAGCGGCACGGTCAGCGGGATGAGTATAGATACGCAGTATTTT. The rearrangement links TRBV5-1 to TRBJ2-3; 7 nucleotides match TRBD2. This CDR3 contains 16 residues. The junction had 16 bases not matched to a gene; V was cut back by 7 bases and J by 5 bases. From germline, CDR1 is SGHRS and CDR2 YFSETQ. Variable domain in full (rest from reference TRBV5-1 and TRBJ2-3): KAGVTQTPRYLIKTRGQQVTLSCSPISGHRSVSWYQQTPGQGLQFLFEYFSETQRNKGNFPGRFSGRQFSNSRSEMNVSTLELGDSALYLCASGTVSGMSIDTQYFGPGTRLTVL.

Worth noting for this clonotype: This could be a read error, since a much larger clone is one nucleotide away. This rearrangement joins TRBV5-5 to TRBJ2-7, with 8 positions matching TRBD1. Trimming took 2 bases from V and 5 from J; bases not matched to a gene: 12. Looked up from germline, CDR1 is SGHKS and CDR2 is YYEKEE (reference sequence). CDR3 length: 16 residues. CDR3 bases: TGTGCCAGCAGCTTTTTAGACAGGGGACTCCCCCACGAGCAGTACTTC. Encoded protein: CASSFLDRGLPHEQYF.

Concerning this clonotype itself: Possible read error: a much larger clone is one base away. The rearrangement uses TRBV12-3 or TRBV12-4 and TRBJ2-1; 7 bases fit TRBD2. J gave up 2 bases and V 7 bases, and 8 bases lay outside the gene matches. The CDR3 contains 15 residues. The CDR3 region is CASTLSGITYNEQFF. The CDR3, as DNA: TGTGCCAGCACTCTCAGCGGGATAACCTACAATGAGCAGTTCTTC.

This clonotype was recorded many times. V gene TRBV29-1 combines with J gene TRBJ2-7; D gene uncertain. V was cut by 3 bases and J by 0 bases, with 12 bases left in between. Germline CDR1 SQVTM, CDR2 ANQGSEA. The CDR3 contains 14 residues. CDR3 protein: CSVEVRPGSYEQYF. The CDR3 DNA reads TGCAGCGTTGAGGTCCGACCCGGCTCCTACGAGCAGTACTTC.

This clonotype was observed a few times. This sequence joins TRBV7-9 and TRBJ1-2; TRBD1 matches 7 bases. In germline, CDR1 is SEHNR, CDR2 FQNEAQ (reference sequence). V dropped 6 bases and J dropped 0; count of bases not matched to a gene: 7. This CDR3 has 15 residues. The CDR3 loop reads CASSQTGSSNYGYTF. The CDR3 nucleotides are TGTGCCAGCAGTCAGACAGGGAGTTCTAACTATGGCTACACCTTC. The whole variable domain, filled in from reference TRBV7-9 and TRBJ1-2, reads DTGVSQNPRHKITKRGQNVTFRCDPISEHNRLYWYRQTLGQGPEFLTYFQNEAQLEKSRLLSDRFSAERPKGSFSTLEIQRTEQGDSAMYLCASSQTGSSNYGYTFGSGTRLTVV.